This record looks at one T cell receptor (beta chain) sequence and its context. Its antigen is not known. The study ran its PCR with 60 Vbeta and 13 Jbeta primers. The method was immunoSEQ multiplex PCR; TCRdb's version includes in-frame clones alone and lacks a portion of them. The sample shows nearly 200,000 clones, 70% to 80% of them seen only once. The sample originates from a study of cytomegalovirus exposure and HLA in healthy donors. Study-wide results and limits: The study reported that TCR beta sequences accurately predicted HLA-A and HLA-B alleles in most subjects.

V lost 4 bases and J lost 2; bases outside the gene matches: 2. CDR1 is SGHTA and CDR2 is FQGNSA in the germline V gene. This CDR3 is built from 14 residues. The sequence derives from a woman in her twenties or thirties in good health and CMV-seropositive. Sample: PBMCs. The rearrangement uses TRBV7-2 and TRBJ1-5; 7 bases line up with TRBD1. The CDR3 sequence is CASSYGTGNQPQHF. CDR3 in DNA: TGTGCCAGCAGCTACGGGACAGGCAATCAGCCCCAGCATTTT.